This is a list of T cell receptor beta chains from one sample in a study of T-cell reconstitution after alpha-beta-depleted transplantation in children. TCRdb redid the calling of the PCR reads with MiXCR, one entry per CDR3 protein. This table has about 540,000 distinct CDR3 sequences, 25% to 30% appearing once. Sequencing was performed on PBMCs, taken before TCRalphabeta/CD19-depleted stem cell transplant. The source of these receptors is a boy under two years old with Wiskott-Aldrich syndrome, due to receive a stem cell transplant. Each CDR3 is given with its conserved first and last residue. The D gene is left open where the match is weak. Clone size appears in some rows only: once, few, many, or a class for an expanded clone.

d_gene,j_gene,abundance,v_gene,CDR3nt,CDR3aa
TRBD2,TRBJ2-5,.,TRBV29-1,TGCAGCGCGGTAGCAGCGGGACCAATTTACTTC,CSAVAAGPIYF
.,TRBJ2-7,.,TRBV3-1,TGTGCCAGCAGCCAAGTTTCGGACGAGCAGTACTTC,CASSQVSDEQYF
.,TRBJ2-1,.,TRBV3-1,TGTGCCAGCAGCCAAGAAGTCGGGATCTCCTACAATGAGCAGTTCTTC,CASSQEVGISYNEQFF
.,TRBJ2-5,.,TRBV20-1,TGCAGTGCTAGATTATACGGGAGAGTCAATTGGGGAGAGACCCAGTACTTC,CSARLYGRVNWGETQYF
.,TRBJ2-7,.,TRBV10-3,TGTGCCACCAGATCGGTCGTAGGGGTGACCTACGAGCAGTACTTC,CATRSVVGVTYEQYF
TRBD1,TRBJ2-4,.,TRBV4-2,TGTGCCAGCAGCCCCCGACAGGGACCCGCCAAAAACATTCAGTACTTC,CASSPRQGPAKNIQYF
.,TRBJ1-3,few,TRBV5-1,TGCGCCAGCAGTCTGAAGGCCTCTGGAAACACCATATATTTT,CASSLKASGNTIYF
TRBD1,TRBJ1-4,.,TRBV20-1,TGCAGTGCTACTCCTAGGACAGGGGGCCAAAAACTGTTTTTT,CSATPRTGGQKLFF
TRBD2,TRBJ2-3,few,TRBV7-6,TGTGCCAGCAGCTCTATCATACTAGCGGGAGTAATCTCAGATACGCAGTATTTT,CASSSIILAGVISDTQYF
TRBD1,TRBJ2-3,.,TRBV24-1,TGTGCCACCACCGGTGGGGACAGGGCTAGCACAGATACGCAGTATTTT,CATTGGDRASTDTQYF
.,TRBJ2-7,.,TRBV5-1,TGCGCCAGCAGCTTGAGCACTAATACCTACGAGCAGTACTTC,CASSLSTNTYEQYF
.,TRBJ2-2,many,TRBV24-1,TGTGCCACCAGTGATCCGAACACCGGGGAGCTGTTTTTT,CATSDPNTGELFF
.,TRBJ1-4,few,TRBV7-8,TGTGCCAGCAGGGGGGGGTATATGTCTGAAAAACTGTTTTTT,CASRGGYMSEKLFF
TRBD1,TRBJ2-2,.,TRBV5-1,TGCGCCAGCAGCCTAGACAGGGCCCCGAACACCGGGGAGCTGTTTTTT,CASSLDRAPNTGELFF
.,TRBJ1-2,.,TRBV20-1,TGCATTATGGACCGGGGTGGCTATGGCTACACCTTC,CIMDRGGYGYTF
TRBD2,TRBJ2-1,few,TRBV12-3/TRBV12-4,TGTGCCAGCAGTGGGACTAGCGGGAAAAGGGCCTACAATGAGCAGTTCTTC,CASSGTSGKRAYNEQFF
.,TRBJ2-1,.,TRBV12-3/TRBV12-4,TGTGCCAGCAGTTTTCGGTCGGTATACAATGAGCAGTTCTTC,CASSFRSVYNEQFF
TRBD1,TRBJ2-5,.,TRBV29-1,TGCAGCGTTGAAGCTAACAGGGGGTACCAAGAGACCCAGTACTTC,CSVEANRGYQETQYF
.,TRBJ2-2,.,TRBV6-2/TRBV6-3,TGTGCCAGCACGCTGGGACTTCTCTATCACGGGGAGCTGTTTTTT,CASTLGLLYHGELFF
.,TRBJ2-1,.,TRBV9,TGTGCCAGCAGCGACGGACGATACAATGAGCAGTTCTTC,CASSDGRYNEQFF
.,TRBJ2-2,.,TRBV5-1,TGCGCCAGCAGCCTGGGGCCCAGCGCAACCGGGGAGCTGTTTTTT,CASSLGPSATGELFF
TRBD1,TRBJ2-7,.,TRBV5-5,TGTGCCAGCAGCTTGCAGGCCGGGACAGGTTCCTACGAGCAGTACTTC,CASSLQAGTGSYEQYF
TRBD1,TRBJ1-3,few,TRBV30,TGTGCCTGGAGTCGGGACAGCGGCTCTGGAAACACCATATATTTT,CAWSRDSGSGNTIYF
.,TRBJ1-2,.,TRBV12-3/TRBV12-4,TGTGCCAGCAGTTTAGTGGCAGCTCTGACCGACTATGGCTACACCTTC,CASSLVAALTDYGYTF
.,TRBJ2-7,.,TRBV27,TGTGCCAGCAGTTATAAGGGGGTCTTGCACGAGCAGTACTTC,CASSYKGVLHEQYF
TRBD2,TRBJ2-7,.,TRBV20-1,TGCAGTGCTAGAGCCGGACTAGCGATCTACGAGCAGTACTTC,CSARAGLAIYEQYF
.,TRBJ1-5,.,TRBV20-1,TGCAGTGCAAAAACAGGGTTGGTTCAGCCCCAGCATTTT,CSAKTGLVQPQHF
.,TRBJ2-7,.,TRBV28,TGTGCCAGCACCTTACAGGGCCCCTACGAGCAGTACTTC,CASTLQGPYEQYF
.,TRBJ2-3,.,TRBV5-1,TGCGCCAGCAGGAGCAGGGTTACAGATACGCAGTATTTT,CASRSRVTDTQYF
.,TRBJ1-2,.,TRBV29-1,TGCAGCGTTGGGTCCGGATTGGGCTACACCTTC,CSVGSGLGYTF
TRBD2,TRBJ2-5,few,TRBV15,TGTGCCACCAGCAGAGATCCCCCAGGAAGCGGGAGTATCCAGTACTTC,CATSRDPPGSGSIQYF
TRBD2,TRBJ2-1,.,TRBV10-1,TGCGCCAGCAGTGAGGGGGGACTAGCGGGACGGGGTGAGCAGTTCTTC,CASSEGGLAGRGEQFF
.,TRBJ2-1,many,TRBV5-1,TGCGCCAGCAGCTTGAGGCGGAGCTCCTACAATGAGCAGTTCTTC,CASSLRRSSYNEQFF
TRBD1,TRBJ1-2,.,TRBV7-6,TGTGCCAGCAGCGCCCGACAGGGGCTCACTAACTATGGCTACACCTTC,CASSARQGLTNYGYTF
.,TRBJ2-1,.,TRBV6-5,TGTGCCAGCAGTTACTCGAGGCTAGTCGGACATGAGCAGTTCTTC,CASSYSRLVGHEQFF
TRBD1,TRBJ2-7,.,TRBV20-1,TGCAGTGCCGGGACAGGGACCTACTACGAGCAGTACTTC,CSAGTGTYYEQYF
TRBD2,TRBJ2-1,.,TRBV4-1,TGCGCCAGCAGCCAATTCCCGGGACTAGCGGGAGGTGTCAATGAGCAGTTCTTC,CASSQFPGLAGGVNEQFF
TRBD1,TRBJ2-2,few,TRBV30,TGTGCCTGGAGGATAGGGACAGGGGGGTCCGGGGAGCTGTTTTTT,CAWRIGTGGSGELFF
.,TRBJ2-1,.,TRBV4-1,TGCGCCAGCAGCCAAGATGCGGTGAATGAGCAGTTCTTC,CASSQDAVNEQFF
.,TRBJ1-5,.,TRBV20-1,TGCAGTGCTAGAGACCAAGCAGGGAGCAATCAGCCCCAGCATTTT,CSARDQAGSNQPQHF
TRBD1,TRBJ2-1,.,TRBV9,TGTGCCAGCAGCGTTTACGTTGGGACAGGGGGCTACAATGAGCAGTTCTTC,CASSVYVGTGGYNEQFF
TRBD2,TRBJ2-7,few,TRBV20-1,TGCAGTGCTTGGACTAGCGGGAGTCACGAGCAGTACTTC,CSAWTSGSHEQYF